This TCR beta chain was captured in a study of shared clonotypes between healthy human individuals. The repertoire was sequenced with immunoSEQ multiplex PCR; TCRdb's copy has only in-frame clones and lacks some. The profile covers just over 2,000,000 clones, with 85% to 95% appearing a single time and 1.1% taken by the ten largest. Germline V lookup: CDR1 MNHEY, CDR2 SVGAGI. With 2 bases clipped from V and 3 bases from J, the junction kept 0 bases outside the gene matches. The CDR3 has 14 residues. Naive CD8 cells lacked CD45RO and underwent positive selection for CCR7, leaving out terminally differentiated effector memory CD45RA+ cells.

The sample comprised naive CD8+ T cells sorted from blood. This TCR derives from a man aged 18 to 35 in good health. The chain has TRBV6-5 and TRBJ2-2; 7 nucleotides match TRBD1. In DNA, the CDR3 is TGTGCCAGCAGTTACGGGACAGACACCGGGGAGCTGTTTTTT. This sequence encodes CASSYGTDTGELFF.